This TCR beta chain is from a study of blood T cell repertoires in COVID-19. Produced via immunoSEQ multiplex PCR; TCRdb's table is partial and in-frame only. Here the sample spans roughly 120,000 clones, around 83% being singletons. CDR3 length: 14 residues. Trimming at V came to 0 bases and at J to 6 bases, leaving 3 bases not matched to a gene. CDR1 is SGHRS and CDR2 is YFSETQ in the germline V gene. The chain links TRBV5-1 to TRBJ2-1; 7 bases are a match to TRBD1. The sequenced sample consisted of peripheral blood. The receptor was derived from a man aged 70-80 years with acute or convalescent COVID-19. For the CDR3, the DNA is TGCGCCAGCAGCTTGGGGGGACAGATCAATGAGCAGTTCTTC. Its protein product is CASSLGGQINEQFF.